A single T cell receptor (beta chain) is shown here with its context. No antigen is known for it. Per-nucleotide qualities are absent, and no much larger clonotype sits a single base away. These data originate in a study of blood T cell repertoires in COVID-19 (dated by TCRdb to about 2020). Concerning the study at large: The collaborator samples originated in the United States, Italy and Spain and spanned the acute and convalescent phases of COVID-19. The material from the prospective study consisted of cDNA or gDNA derived from T cells, B-cell-depleted T cells, or PBMCs. The samples were drawn from two sources: the first 160 participants of the ongoing ImmuneRACE study, and over 950 subjects contributed by 6 global collaborators. Where available, HLA class I and class II types were taken from metadata supplied by the sample provider and were not determined by assay-based typing. The sample metadata nearly always contained a de-identified subject ID, COVID-19 status, age in years and sex. The repertoires were released in a freely available public database meant as a resource for research on the immune response to SARS-CoV-2. Deeply sampled blood TCRbeta repertoires from subjects exposed to, actively infected with, or recovered from COVID-19 were included in the dataset.

Study-wide findings and limitations: Clinical and demographic metadata were provided uncurated, with the amount varying by source and participant.

TCRbeta CDR3 regions were amplified from genomic DNA using the immunoSEQ Assay, a bias-controlled multiplex PCR. In the authors' own workflow: Nucleated cell counts per sample were estimated from amplification of reference gene primers within the assay. Sequence reads were collapsed and filtered to measure the absolute abundance of every unique TCRbeta CDR3 rearrangement. For each sample, productive Simpson clonality was calculated as the square root of Simpson's diversity index across productive rearrangements. Entries here come from immuneACCESS through TCRdb and include only in-frame sequences with V and J called. Some clones fail to appear in such tables; in the studies checked, an unresolved V gene covers under half of the shortfall, and the cause of the remainder is unknown. The V and J calls and clone size were taken over from that table, and D and trimming were inferred from the DNA. This sample comprises 100,000 to 150,000 clones, roughly 83% of them detected only once. Clones ranked in the top ten supply roughly 17% of the sample.

Each collaborating institution followed its own protocols to collect whole blood in K2EDTA tubes. For TCRbeta analysis, collaborators shipped samples as frozen whole blood, isolated PBMCs, or DNA extracted from either of those sample types. This TCR was recovered from a woman aged 45-59 years with acute or convalescent COVID-19. The sample consisted of peripheral blood.

The sequenced DNA is TGTGCCAGCAGTGGGCTAGTGGGCACAGATACGCAGTATTTT. This encodes CASSGLVGTDTQYF. Rearrangement joined TRBV25-1 to TRBJ2-3; no D gene call is confident. Taken from the germline V gene, the CDR1 and CDR2 loops are MGHDK and SYGVNS. The CDR3 numbers 14 residues from cysteine through phenylalanine. Only CDR3 DNA remains: 42 bases, in frame from the first base. Cut back by 4 bases and 1 base, the V and J ends lie 9 bases apart.